The 13 T cell receptor beta chains below all came from one sample that was sequenced in a study of tumour-infiltrating T cells in Burkitt lymphoma. Repertoires were generated with immunoSEQ multiplex PCR, while TCRdb's copy carries only in-frame clones and drops some. The sample shows around 1,300 clones, roughly 93% of them seen only once. Specimen: tumor tissue. The source of these receptors is a human donor with diffuse large B-cell lymphoma.

The sample holds one count of this clone. The rearrangement links TRBV6-6 to TRBJ2-3, with D uncertain. V lost 8 bases and J 2 bases, leaving 5 bases between the germline ends. The CDR3 loop spans 11 amino acids. CDR1 and CDR2 (germline): MNHNY, SVGAGI (reference sequence). The CDR3 protein is CASRFTDTQYF. The CDR3 DNA is TGTGCCAGCCGGTTCACAGATACGCAGTATTTT.

This chain links TRBV19 with TRBJ1-1; perhaps TRBD1 as D (5 bases). Germline V gene lookup returns CDR1 LNHDA and CDR2 SQIVND (reference sequence). The V and J ends lost 0 bases and 8 bases respectively, with 10 bases between them. The CDR3 length is 13 residues. In nucleotides, the CDR3 is TGTGCCAGTAGTATAGATAGGGACGGGGAAGCTTTCTTT. It codes for CASSIDRDGEAFF.

V and J are TRBV18 and TRBJ2-4; D is perhaps TRBD1 (5 bases). Trimming pared 2 bases from V and 0 bases from J, leaving 11 bases between. The CDR3 is 16 residues long. CDR1 is KGHSH, CDR2 LQKENI, per germline. The chain's CDR3 is CASSPRQTIAKNIQYF. The DNA of the CDR3 is TGTGCCAGCTCACCAAGACAGACCATAGCCAAAAACATTCAGTACTTC. The entire variable domain, with the rest obtained from reference TRBV18 and TRBJ2-4, is as follows: NAGVMQNPRHLVRRRGQEARLRCSPMKGHSHVYWYRQLPEEGLKFMVYLQKENIIDESGMPKERFSAEFPKEGPSILRIQQVVRGDSAAYFCASSPRQTIAKNIQYFGAGTRLSVL.

The V gene is TRBV28, the J gene TRBJ2-5; 8 bases are a match to TRBD1. After removal of 7 bases from V and 4 bases from J, the junction contained 8 bases not matched to a gene. The CDR3 covers 14 residues. The germline gives CDR1 MDHEN, CDR2 SYDVKM. This chain's CDR3 is CASTLTGVIETQYF. CDR3 in DNA: TGTGCCAGCACCTTGACAGGGGTGATAGAGACCCAGTACTTC.

J is TRBJ2-3 and V is TRBV15, with D hard to call. Trimming took off 1 base at V and 0 bases at J, with 8 bases between the two ends. There are 15 residues in the CDR3. Germline-derived CDR1 and CDR2 are LNHNV and YYDKDF (reference sequence). CDR3 amino acids: CATSRVGYSTDTQYF. In DNA, the CDR3 is TGTGCCACCAGCAGAGTAGGGTATAGCACAGATACGCAGTATTTT.

The chain carries TRBV6-1 and TRBJ2-7, with 12 bases matching TRBD2. The CDR3 length is 15 residues. V trimming: 8 bases; J trimming: 2 bases; junction bases outside the gene matches: 7. From germline, CDR1 is MNHNS and CDR2 SASEGT. The CDR3 loop reads CASHILAGGPYEQYF. The DNA for the CDR3 is TGTGCCAGCCATATACTAGCGGGAGGACCCTACGAGCAGTACTTC.

This clone was counted only a few times. The J gene is TRBJ2-1, the V gene TRBV23-1, with D possibly being TRBD1 or TRBD2 (5 bases each). Being an ORF, TRBV23-1 has a function that is uncertain. V lost 2 bases to trimming and J lost 0 bases, with 8 bases between them. CDR3 size: 15 residues. The CDR3 sequence is CASSQGGSSYNEQFF. Here the CDR3 DNA reads TGCGCCAGCAGTCAAGGGGGAAGCTCCTACAATGAGCAGTTCTTC.

The rearrangement joins TRBV29-1 to TRBJ1-2; D is possibly TRBD1 (5 bases). The V end lost 0 bases, the J end lost 4 bases, and 12 bases lay between the germline ends. The CDR3 length is 14 residues. The V gene's germline CDR1 is SQVTM and CDR2 ANQGSEA. In nucleotides, the CDR3 is TGCAGCGTTGAAGACTTCCTTGGGACCTATGGCTACACCTTC. Amino acid sequence: CSVEDFLGTYGYTF.

V gene TRBV6-5 combines with J gene TRBJ2-3, with 9 bases lining up with TRBD1. This CDR3 region has 16 residues. J was trimmed by 3 bases and V by 2 bases; bases with no gene match: 6. CDR1 is MNHEY, CDR2 SVGAGI, per germline. The CDR3 protein is CASSYIQGAQTDTQYF. CDR3 nucleotides: TGTGCCAGCAGTTACATACAGGGGGCGCAGACAGATACGCAGTATTTT.

This chain uses TRBV6-5 with TRBJ1-2; the match to TRBD1 covers 7 bases. The germline gives CDR1 MNHEY, CDR2 SVGAGI. CDR3 size: 13 residues. The trim removed 8 bases at V and 4 bases at J, leaving 7 bases unmatched. The chain's CDR3 is CASSQGEFYGYTF. Here the CDR3 DNA reads TGTGCCAGCTCTCAGGGGGAATTCTATGGCTACACCTTC.

The genes are TRBV7-9 and TRBJ2-3, with no clear D. V was pared by 2 bases and J by 2 bases, with 17 bases between. The CDR3 spans 17 residues. The germline gives CDR1 SEHNR, CDR2 FQNEAQ (reference sequence). CDR3 coding DNA: TGTGCCAGCAGCTTAAGCGTCGGCGGTCAGGTCACAGATACGCAGTATTTT. Its translation: CASSLSVGGQVTDTQYF.

This chain connects TRBV19 to TRBJ1-5; the D is unclear. This CDR3 has 15 amino acids. The germline V and J ends were trimmed by 1 base and 0 bases, with 7 bases remaining between them. Germline V CDR1 and CDR2: LNHDA, SQIVND (reference sequence). CDR3 loop: CASSIGTNSNQPQHF. DNA of the CDR3: TGTGCCAGTAGTATAGGGACGAATAGCAATCAGCCCCAGCATTTT. The full variable domain, with the rest looked up from reference TRBV19 and TRBJ1-5, is DGGITQSPKYLFRKEGQNVTLSCEQNLNHDAMYWYRQDPGQGLRLIYYSQIVNDFQKGDIAEGYSVSREKKESFPLTVTSAQKNPTAFYLCASSIGTNSNQPQHFGDGTRLSIL.

The chain employs TRBV9 and TRBJ1-1, with D uncertain. Trimming cost V 3 bases and J 5 bases, with 8 bases left between them. CDR3 length equals 12 residues. Germline CDR1 and CDR2: SGDLS and YYNGEE. This CDR3 is CASSDGFTEAFF. CDR3 in DNA: TGTGCCAGCAGCGACGGCTTTACTGAAGCTTTCTTT.